This T cell receptor (beta chain) stems from a study of cytomegalovirus exposure and HLA in healthy donors. The study's findings and limits: In a later analysis, TCR association rates varied by HLA locus: DRB1 most, HLA-C fewest.

The PCR contained 60 Vbeta and 13 Jbeta primers. The protocol was immunoSEQ multiplex PCR, while the TCRdb copy is restricted to in-frame clones and leaves out a portion. This sample has 100,000 to 150,000 clones, with roughly 70% found just once. V lost 4 bases and J lost 4, with 10 bases in between. Germline V gives CDR1 SQVTM, CDR2 ANQGSEA. CDR3 size: 12 residues. In the case of this clone: Its antigen is unknown.

The J gene is TRBJ1-2, the V gene TRBV29-1, with D possibly being TRBD1 (6 bases). This receptor was obtained from a man aged 25-45 years in good health and CMV-seronegative. The sequencing input was PBMCs. CDR3 sequence reads: CSVVWGPYGYTF. CDR3 DNA sequence: TGCAGCGTTGTTTGGGGGCCCTATGGCTACACCTTC.